These 6 T cell receptor beta chains came from one sample sequenced in a study of CD8+ T cells in alopecia areata. TCR sequencing used cDNA made by reverse transcription of extracted RNA. TCRdb's copy holds only in-frame clones and misses some; the assay was immunoSEQ multiplex PCR. The sample gives 250,000 or so clones, none seen only once, and the top ten clones hold roughly 1.2%. Combined cutaneous lymph node cells underwent sorting by CD4, CD8alpha, NKG2D, NKG2ACE and additional markers. The sample taken for sequencing was CD4+ T cells sorted from a lymph node. The receptor source for this set is a C3H/HeJ mouse with alopecia areata. Mouse strain MHC haplotype: H2-k.

Worth noting for this clone: The listed genes are named as in mouse. CDR3 DNA, as far as it was read: TGTGCCAGCAGCCAAGTCCCGGGACAGGGGACGAACTCC. Translated, it gives CASSQVPGQGTNS. The full CDR3 is CASSQVPGQGTNSDYTF. The chain links TRBV5 to TRBJ1-2, with 10 bases matching TRBD1. Coverage ceases 4 residues before the CDR3 finishes, and the germline J gene fills in the end. This CDR3 has 17 residues. Unmatched junction bases numbered 7, after V lost 1 base and J lost 2 bases. Per the germline V gene, CDR1 is LGHNA and CDR2 is YNLKQL (reference sequence).

About this clone: The genes and germline here are from mouse. The read falls 4 residues short of the CDR3 end, and the missing part is taken from the germline J gene. The J gene is TRBJ1-2, the V gene TRBV4; 7 nucleotides match TRBD1. Per germline, CDR1 LGHDT and CDR2 YNNKQL (reference sequence). The CDR3 is 13 residues long. The sequenced part of the CDR3 DNA is TGTGCGGGAGGGGACAGAGCAAACTCC. As protein: CAGGDRANS. The whole CDR3 sequence reads CAGGDRANSDYTF.

Turning to this clone: Gene names follow the mouse nomenclature. The missing CDR3 end, 4 residues past where the read stops, is filled in from the germline J gene. The rearrangement joins TRBV29 to TRBJ2-7; TRBD1 matches 7 bases. In germline, CDR1 is MSHET, CDR2 SYDVDS. The CDR3 covers 12 residues. CDR3 in amino acids: CASGTEIYEQYF. CDR3 bases read: TGTGCTTCCGGGACAGAAATATAT. Supplemented by reference TRBV29 and TRBJ2-7, the full variable domain reads DMKVTQMPRYLIKRMGENVLLECGQDMSHETMYWYRQDPGLGLQLIYISYDVDSNSEGDIPKGYRVSRKKREHFSLILDSAKTNQTSVYFCASGTEIYEQYFGPGTRLTVL.

This clone was detected a few times. Any gene name here is a mouse gene name. The sequence runs out 4 residues before the end of the CDR3; the remainder is reconstructed from the germline J gene. Other DNA sequences in the sample encode the same CDR3. The chain links TRBV5 to TRBJ2-3; 7 bases fit TRBD2. CDR1 LGHNA and CDR2 YNLKQL come from the germline V gene (reference sequence). V lost 1 base, J lost 3 bases, and 1 base stayed unmatched. The CDR3 loop spans 14 amino acids. CDR3 loop: CASSQGLGAETLYF. Partial CDR3 DNA: TGTGCCAGCAGCCAAGGACTGGGAGCAGAA.

Worth noting for this clone: The listed genes are named as in mouse. The read ends 4 residues before the CDR3 terminus; that terminus is restored from the germline J gene. The chain has TRBV13-1 and TRBJ2-7; a possible D gene is TRBD1 (6 bases). The CDR3 is 13 residues long. Germline CDR1 and CDR2: NSHNY and SYGAGN. Trimming cost V 4 bases and J 2 bases, with 10 bases left between them. The CDR3 sequence is CASSPGQPYEQYF. CDR3 bases read: TGTGCCAGCAGTCCGGGACAACCCTAT.

There are a few counts of this clone. Each gene name is a mouse one. Sequencing ends 4 residues short of the CDR3 end; the germline J gene provides the rest. The rearrangement uses TRBV1 and TRBJ2-1; D gene unclear. V shed 0 bases and J shed 3 bases, with 6 bases lying between them. The CDR3 is made up of 14 amino acids. The germline V gene has CDR1 NSQYPW and CDR2 LRSPGD (reference sequence). The CDR3 DNA, read in part, is TGCACCTGCAGTGCAGATCACAGCTATGCT. It encodes CTCSADHSYA. The whole CDR3 protein is CTCSADHSYAEQFF.